This TCR beta chain is from a study of T cell responses to AZD1222 COVID-19 vaccine. The CDR3 totals 11 residues. Regarding this clone: Its target is not known. The junction does not match germline at one end; this may be a read error.

TCRdb keeps only in-frame clones here, not all; method: immunoSEQ multiplex PCR. The sample shows more than 100,000 clones, 85% to 90% of them seen only once. Findings of the study overall: Baseline seropositivity characterized only six AZD1222 recipients. Reports indicate that nearly half of spike-specific TCRs are directed at unmutated variant regions. The study found vaccine-associated CD4 TCRs spanning spike, dominant at 160-218 and 743-854. Spike-specific TCR repertoires showed rising breadth and depth after two AZD1222 doses.

The source material was peripheral blood, sampled on day 0 of AZD1222 vaccination. V usage is TRBV12-3 or TRBV12-4 and J usage is TRBJ1-1; D remains unclear. The TCR originated in an adult in good health. CDR3 sequence (DNA): TGTGCCAGCATTTTAAGGACTGAAGCTTTCTTT. It encodes CASILRTEAFF.